These 22 T cell receptor beta chains were sequenced from one sample in a study of beta chain features in type 1 diabetes listed by TCRdb under 2018. The method behind the library was the immunoSEQ multiplex PCR assay. The entire amount of isolated RNA was reverse transcribed using the High Capacity cDNA Reverse Transcription Kit, so the sequenced TCRB transcripts were expressed ones. TCRdb limited this immuneACCESS table to in-frame rearrangements with V and J called. A share of clones is missing; checked studies link under half to unresolved V genes, and the rest is unexplained. The sample profile shows fewer than 900,000 clones; roughly 16% of them were found once. 0.023% of the sample is held by the ten biggest clonotypes. Material for sequencing was naive CD4+ T cells from blood. The label giving this sample's cell subset or site can be read as: true naive CD4+ T cells. All receptors come from a woman aged 18-35 years in good health.

There are a few counts of this clone. CDR3: CASSDYGTASDGYTF. CDR3 coding DNA: TGCGCCAGCAGTGACTACGGGACAGCCTCCGATGGCTACACCTTC. The rearrangement uses TRBV10-2 and TRBJ1-2; 7 bases agree with TRBD1. CDR3 length equals 15 residues. Unmatched junction bases numbered 10, after V lost 3 bases and J lost 6 bases. Germline CDR1 is WSHSY and CDR2 is SAAADI.

V and J are TRBV9 and TRBJ2-5, with 12 bases matching TRBD1. CDR1 is SGDLS and CDR2 is YYNGEE in the germline V gene. The CDR3 spans 14 residues. J was trimmed by 6 bases and V by 3 bases; bases with no gene match: 3. The CDR3 coding sequence is TGTGCCAGCAGCGGGGGACAGGGGGCGAAGACCCAGTACTTC. Translating gives CASSGGQGAKTQYF.

The chain combines TRBV2 with TRBJ1-4, with TRBD1 matching 9 bases. This CDR3 is 15 amino acids long. CDR1 and CDR2 (germline): SNHLY, FYNNEI. The ends lost 6 bases at V and 8 bases at J; junction bases unmatched: 10. The CDR3 coding sequence is TGTGCCAGCAGGCGCAACAGGGGGCAGGAAGAAAAACTGTTTTTT. It codes for CASRRNRGQEEKLFF.

This clone was found a few times. This CDR3 is CASSLFADTQYF. CDR3 nucleotide sequence: TGTGCCAGCAGCTTATTCGCAGATACGCAGTATTTT. This rearrangement joins TRBV11-2 to TRBJ2-3, with D hard to call. Trimming pared 2 bases from V and 4 bases from J, leaving 4 bases between. CDR3 length: 12 amino acids. The germline V gene encodes CDR1 SGHAT and CDR2 FQNNGV.

This rearrangement joins TRBV7-2 to TRBJ2-4, with unresolved D. Germline V gives CDR1 SGHTA, CDR2 FQGNSA. Trimming took 1 base from V and 10 from J, leaving 11 bases between them. CDR3 length: 13 residues. CDR3 sequence reads: CASSLGGRAIQYF. The CDR3, as DNA: TGTGCCAGCAGCTTAGGGGGTAGGGCTATTCAGTACTTC.

The gene calls are TRBV5-1 and TRBJ2-7; D may be TRBD1 or TRBD2 (5 bases each). The CDR3 spans 16 residues. Germline CDR1 is SGHRS and CDR2 is YFSETQ. Trimming cost V 2 bases and J 0 bases, with 15 bases left between them. The CDR3 sequence is CASSLGQRGFSYEQYF. CDR3 DNA: TGCGCCAGCAGCTTAGGTCAACGGGGCTTCTCCTACGAGCAGTACTTC.

The rearrangement joins TRBV27 to TRBJ2-3, with 7 bases matching TRBD1. There are 15 residues in the CDR3. Germline V lookup: CDR1 MNHEY, CDR2 SMNVEV (reference sequence). V gave up 8 bases and J gave up 0 bases; unmatched junction bases: 8. CDR3 sequence: CASLTKGASTDTQYF. Written as DNA, the CDR3 is TGTGCCAGCCTAACAAAGGGGGCCAGCACAGATACGCAGTATTTT.

The chain carries TRBV28 and TRBJ2-5; 8 nucleotides agree with TRBD2. The V segment lost 5 bases and the J segment 7 bases; nucleotides outside the gene matches: 12. In germline, CDR1 is MDHEN, CDR2 SYDVKM. CDR3 length: 15 amino acids. The CDR3 nucleotides read TGTGCCAGCAGTCAAGGACTAGCAGGTGGCGGGACCCAGTACTTC. As protein: CASSQGLAGGGTQYF.

This clone was observed a few times. The J gene is TRBJ2-3, the V gene TRBV28, with D unclear. Germline CDR1 and CDR2: MDHEN and SYDVKM. This CDR3 is 16 amino acids long. Trimming stripped 8 bases from V and 6 bases from J, with 24 bases between. CDR3 in amino acids: CASHTARSWDFDTQYF. In nucleotides, the CDR3 is TGTGCCAGCCACACAGCCCGTAGTTGGGATTTTGATACGCAGTATTTT.

The CDR3: CASSRWNWGQGGTEAFF. CDR3 bases: TGTGCCAGCAGCCGTTGGAACTGGGGTCAGGGAGGCACTGAAGCTTTCTTT. The chain is built from TRBV7-9 and TRBJ1-1, with D maybe TRBD1 (5 bases). The CDR3 runs to 17 residues. V lost 5 bases to trimming and J lost 4 bases, with 23 bases between them. Per the germline V gene, CDR1 is SEHNR and CDR2 is FQNEAQ (reference sequence).

In this sample, this clone turned up many times. The CDR3 here is CASRDRVDEKLFF. DNA for the CDR3: TGTGCCAGCAGAGACAGGGTGGATGAAAAACTGTTTTTT. This chain joins TRBV7-9 and TRBJ1-4; 7 nucleotides match TRBD1. CDR3 length: 13 residues. Losses at the gene ends were 6 bases for V and 6 bases for J; bases not matched to a gene: 4. The V gene's germline CDR1 is SEHNR and CDR2 FQNEAQ (reference sequence).

This clone was seen only once. The chain has TRBV5-4 and TRBJ2-2; D might be TRBD1 or TRBD2, each matching 6 bases. The V end lost 1 base, the J end lost 2 bases, and 12 bases lay between the germline ends. CDR3 size: 16 residues. Germline V lookup: CDR1 SGHNT, CDR2 YYREEE (reference sequence). CDR3 protein: CASSLPRGENTGELFF. In DNA, the CDR3 is TGTGCCAGCAGCTTGCCTAGGGGGGAAAACACCGGGGAGCTGTTTTTT.

This clone turned up a few times. This chain links TRBV4-3 with TRBJ1-2; D ambiguous. V lost 3 bases and J lost 6, with 14 bases in between. The CDR3 is 14 residues long. The germline gives CDR1 LGHNA, CDR2 YSLEER. The CDR3 sequence: CASSQQVTYDGYTF. CDR3 DNA: TGCGCCAGCAGCCAGCAAGTGACGTACGATGGCTACACCTTC.

The V gene is TRBV20-1, the J gene TRBJ2-3; D is possibly TRBD2 (5 bases). The CDR3 loop spans 10 amino acids. V gave up 2 bases and J gave up 10 bases, with 7 bases separating them. Germline V CDR1 and CDR2: DFQATT, SNEGSKA (reference sequence). For the CDR3, the DNA is TGCAGTGCTAGAATGCGGGCGCAGTATTTT. Translating it yields CSARMRAQYF.

In its sample, this clone was seen a few times. The chain has TRBV6-5 and TRBJ1-2; 8 bases are a match to TRBD1. V dropped 5 bases and J dropped 7; count of bases not matched to a gene: 9. The germline gives CDR1 MNHEY, CDR2 SVGAGI. The CDR3 length is 14 residues. The CDR3 loop reads CASSPGQGAAGYTF. The CDR3 region has the DNA TGTGCCAGCAGTCCCGGACAGGGTGCGGCTGGCTACACCTTC.

The chain couples TRBV5-4 to TRBJ2-3; possibly TRBD2 for D (6 bases). Trimming took off 0 bases at V and 2 bases at J, with 10 bases between the two ends. CDR1 SGHNT and CDR2 YYREEE come from the germline V gene (reference sequence). The CDR3 has 15 amino acids. In DNA, the CDR3 is TGTGCCAGCAGCTTGGGGTCGGGAGCCACAGATACGCAGTATTTT. Translated: CASSLGSGATDTQYF.

The rearrangement uses TRBV5-5 and TRBJ1-1; D is ambiguous. This CDR3 region has 15 residues. Trimming cost V 5 bases and J 2 bases, with 16 bases left between them. Germline loops: CDR1 SGHKS, CDR2 YYEKEE (reference sequence). CDR3 in amino acids: CASRPRRSINTEAFF. DNA of the CDR3: TGTGCCAGCAGGCCAAGACGGAGCATCAACACTGAAGCTTTCTTT.

Notes on this clone: The same CDR3 also results from other DNA sequences found in this sample. The chain uses TRBV4-3 and TRBJ2-3; TRBD2 might be the D (6 bases). The V gene lost 0 bases and the J gene lost 3 bases, with 7 bases spanning the gap. The germline V gene encodes CDR1 LGHNA and CDR2 YSLEER. The CDR3 spans 14 residues. CDR3 nucleotides: TGCGCCAGCAGCCAAGATCGGGGGACAGATACGCAGTATTTT. This codes for CASSQDRGTDTQYF.

The V gene is TRBV2, the J gene TRBJ2-7; perhaps TRBD2 as D (6 bases). Between the trimmed V and J ends, which lost 4 bases and 6 bases, there was a span of 16 bases. Looked up from germline, CDR1 is SNHLY and CDR2 is FYNNEI. The CDR3 length is 14 residues. The CDR3 is CASSVHDMGGEQYF. DNA of the CDR3: TGTGCCAGCAGTGTACATGATATGGGGGGCGAGCAGTACTTC.

The J gene is TRBJ2-1, the V gene TRBV25-1; D remains unclear. V dropped 6 bases and J dropped 2 bases, with 11 bases sitting between them. Per the germline V gene, CDR1 is MGHDK and CDR2 is SYGVNS. This CDR3 region has 14 residues. CDR3 protein: CASSSLDAYNEQFF. The CDR3 nucleotides read TGTGCCAGCAGCAGCCTAGACGCCTACAATGAGCAGTTCTTC. Full variable domain (outside the CDR3, taken from reference TRBV25-1 and TRBJ2-1): EADIYQTPRYLVIGTGKKITLECSQTMGHDKMYWYQQDPGMELHLIHYSYGVNSTEKGDLSSESTVSRIRTEHFPLTLESARPSHTSQYLCASSSLDAYNEQFFGPGTRLTVL.

This clone was recorded a few times. V is TRBV6-1 and J is TRBJ2-1, with 8 bases aligning to TRBD1. From germline, CDR1 is MNHNS and CDR2 SASEGT. The CDR3 covers 16 residues. V dropped 4 bases and J dropped 0; count of bases not matched to a gene: 5. CDR3 in amino acids: CASSVRTGSSYNEQFF. CDR3 in DNA: TGTGCCAGCAGTGTACGGACAGGGAGCTCCTACAATGAGCAGTTCTTC.

The V gene is TRBV7-2, the J gene TRBJ2-7, with no clear D. CDR1 and CDR2 from the germline V gene are SGHTA and FQGNSA. The CDR3 is made up of 14 amino acids. The V gene lost 7 bases and the J gene lost 2 bases, with 15 bases spanning the gap. The CDR3 coding sequence is TGTGCCAGCACCTTCGGGTGGAGCACCTACGAGCAGTACTTC. It translates to CASTFGWSTYEQYF.